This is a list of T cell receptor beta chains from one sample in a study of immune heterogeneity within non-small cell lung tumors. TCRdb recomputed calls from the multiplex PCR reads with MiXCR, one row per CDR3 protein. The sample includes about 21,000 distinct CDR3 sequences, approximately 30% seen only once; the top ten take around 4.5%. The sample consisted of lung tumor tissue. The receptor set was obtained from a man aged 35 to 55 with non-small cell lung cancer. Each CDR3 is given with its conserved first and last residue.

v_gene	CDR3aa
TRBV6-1	CASSVTAGELFF
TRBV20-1	CSARTGQTFNEKLFF
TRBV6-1	CASRITDSGYNEQFF
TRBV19	CASSILRGGTDQPQHF
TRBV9	CASSVGSGSSYNEQFF
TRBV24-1	CATSDLTSGGYNEQFF
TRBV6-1	CASSYTRQSRSSPLHF
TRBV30	CACAWGGVNTEAFF
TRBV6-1	CASSRGGGPLNEQYF
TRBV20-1	CSAKLIIWGRGGNTGELFF
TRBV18	CASSPDHGNIQYF
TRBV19	CASRATSGRASTDTQYF
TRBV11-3	CASSPSTGVLGAFF
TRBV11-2	CASSHAPSGRAPASTQYF